Listed below are T cell receptor beta chains from one sample, sequenced in a study of cytomegalovirus exposure and HLA in healthy donors. TCRdb keeps only in-frame clones here, not all; method: immunoSEQ multiplex PCR. The table lists approximately 190,000 clones, around four fifths of them singletons. The sample taken for sequencing was PBMCs. All receptors come from a woman aged 50 to 60 in good health and CMV-seropositive. Each CDR3 is given with its conserved first and last residue. D genes are given only for firm matches. Size tells how often a clone was seen (once, few, many) or the class of an expanded clone, and some rows leave it out.

>TRBJ1-1|TRBV5-1|.|14|.
CASSLGGGSTEAFF
TGCGCCAGCAGCTTGGGGGGGGGATCCACTGAAGCTTTCTTT
>TRBJ2-5|TRBV4-2|.|17|.
CASSQGVLPEVGGDQYF
TGTGCCAGCAGCCAAGGGGTCCTACCGGAGGTGGGAGGTGACCAGTACTTC
>TRBJ2-2|TRBV6-1|TRBD1|14|.
CASSGTVNTGELFF
TGTGCCAGCAGCGGGACAGTAAACACCGGGGAGCTGTTTTTT
>TRBJ2-3|TRBV6-5|TRBD2|14|.
CASSKLAGGDTQYF
TGTGCCAGCAGCAAACTAGCGGGGGGTGATACGCAGTATTTT
>TRBJ1-4|TRBV19|TRBD1|14|.
CATWDRSNYEKLFF
TGTGCCACTTGGGACAGAAGTAATTATGAAAAACTGTTTTTT
>TRBJ2-3|TRBV7-9|.|15|.
CASSTRTALGDTQYF
TGTGCCAGCAGCACACGGACTGCTCTTGGAGATACGCAGTATTTT
>TRBJ1-6|TRBV6-1|.|12|few
CASSTRDSPLHF
TGTGCCAGCAGTACTCGAGATTCACCCCTCCACTTT
>TRBJ2-2|TRBV7-8|.|15|.
CASSSRDIQTGELFF
TGTGCCAGCAGCAGCCGGGACATACAAACCGGGGAGCTGTTTTTT
>TRBJ2-5|TRBV29-1|TRBD1|12|.
CSVQTTGQTQYF
TGCAGCGTTCAAACGACAGGGCAGACCCAGTACTTC
>TRBJ2-1|TRBV18|TRBD1|16|.
CASSPQDRGNYNEQFF
TGTGCCAGCTCACCGCAGGACAGGGGTAACTACAATGAGCAGTTCTTC
>TRBJ2-1|TRBV11-2|.|15|.
CASSPQVSSYNEQFF
TGTGCCAGCAGCCCCCAGGTTAGCTCCTACAATGAGCAGTTCTTC
>TRBJ1-1|TRBV4-3|.|17|few
CASSPPLKAGGNTEAFF
TGCGCCAGCAGCCCACCCCTGAAAGCCGGGGGGAACACTGAAGCTTTCTTT
>TRBJ2-7|TRBV11-2|.|13|.
CASSLDRGNEQYF
TGTGCCAGCAGCTTAGATCGAGGTAACGAGCAGTACTTC
>TRBJ2-7|TRBV7-3|.|13|.
CAGGAIRSYEQYF
TGTGCCGGTGGGGCGATACGAAGCTACGAGCAGTACTTC
>TRBJ2-7|TRBV7-2|.|13|.
CASSFDGSYEQYF
TGTGCCAGCAGCTTCGACGGGTCCTACGAGCAGTACTTC
>TRBJ2-3|TRBV7-3|TRBD1|14|.
CASSPDRGTDTQYF
TGTGCCAGCAGCCCCGACAGGGGTACAGATACGCAGTATTTT
>TRBJ2-3|TRBV9|TRBD2|17|once
CASSVAGGEGRTDTQYF
TGTGCCAGCAGCGTAGCGGGGGGGGAGGGCCGCACAGATACGCAGTATTTT
>TRBJ2-1|TRBV19|.|15|.
CASSITGVEHNEQFF
TGTGCCAGTAGTATTACGGGTGTTGAGCACAATGAGCAGTTCTTC
>TRBJ2-2|TRBV4-3|TRBD1|15|few
CASSQGDRYTGELFF
TGCGCCAGCAGCCAAGGGGACAGATACACCGGGGAGCTGTTTTTT
>TRBJ1-4|TRBV4-1|TRBD1|16|.
CASSQPNQGAKEKLFF
TGCGCCAGCAGCCAGCCGAACCAGGGGGCAAAAGAAAAACTGTTTTTT
>TRBJ1-6|TRBV5-1|.|16|.
CASSFGVGRDNSPLHF
TGCGCCAGCAGCTTTGGTGTGGGGCGCGATAATTCACCCCTCCACTTT
>TRBJ2-1|TRBV5-1|.|13|.
CASSLTDNNEQFF
TGCGCCAGCAGCCTGACAGATAACAATGAGCAGTTCTTC
>TRBJ1-4|TRBV28|TRBD1|14|once
CASSSGQGHEKLFF
TGTGCCAGCAGTTCGGGACAGGGACATGAAAAACTGTTTTTT
>TRBJ2-7|TRBV28|.|16|.
CASSLSTPKGAYEQYF
TGTGCCAGCAGTTTATCAACGCCGAAGGGGGCCTACGAGCAGTACTTC
>TRBJ2-1|TRBV7-9|TRBD2|18|.
CASSPPAGRQRGGREQFF
TGTGCCAGCAGCCCACCGGCGGGGAGACAGCGGGGGGGACGGGAGCAGTTCTTC
>TRBJ1-2|TRBV5-1|TRBD1|14|.
CASSMGQGADGYTF
TGCGCCAGCAGCATGGGACAGGGGGCTGATGGCTACACCTTC
>TRBJ2-7|TRBV2|TRBD1|13|once
CASTKDRDYEQYF
TGTGCCAGCACTAAAGACAGGGACTACGAGCAGTACTTC
>TRBJ2-7|TRBV7-9|.|13|.
CSSSSFRSYEQYF
TGTTCCAGCAGCTCCTTCAGGTCCTACGAGCAGTACTTC
>TRBJ1-1|TRBV2|.|12|.
CASSPGITEAFF
TGTGCCAGCAGTCCCGGGATCACTGAAGCTTTCTTT
>TRBJ1-2|TRBV5-4|.|15|.
CASSLGGSLNYGYTF
TGTGCCAGCAGCTTAGGCGGTTCCCTTAACTATGGCTACACCTTC
>TRBJ1-5|TRBV27|.|16|.
CASSLNRAGGNQPQHF
TGTGCCAGCAGTTTAAACCGGGCAGGGGGCAATCAGCCCCAGCATTTT
>TRBJ2-3|TRBV5-1|TRBD2|15|.
CASSRPSGLTDTQYF
TGCGCCAGCAGTCGGCCTAGCGGGCTCACAGATACGCAGTATTTT
>TRBJ2-5|TRBV6-5|.|14|.
CASSSSWVPETQYF
TGTGCCAGCAGCTCTAGCTGGGTCCCAGAGACCCAGTACTTC
>TRBJ2-2|TRBV9|.|14|.
CASSVNSNTGELFF
TGTGCCAGCAGCGTAAACTCGAACACCGGGGAGCTGTTTTTT